Each of the 10 T cell receptor beta chains below was sequenced from the same sample in a study of blood T cell repertoires in COVID-19. Only in-frame clones appear in the TCRdb table, and some are missing; sequencing was by immunoSEQ multiplex PCR. The sample holds 250,000 or so clones; around 84% are singletons and the top ten take around 4%. The sample was peripheral blood. Receptors originate from a man in his sixties with acute or convalescent COVID-19.

The gene calls are TRBV7-3 and TRBJ1-2; D not certain. Looked up from germline, CDR1 is SGHTA and CDR2 is FQGTGA. V gave up 1 base and J gave up 0 bases, with 6 bases separating them. This CDR3 contains 14 residues. The CDR3 region has the DNA TGTGCCAGCAGCTTAAATCCCGCTAACTATGGCTACACCTTC. Protein: CASSLNPANYGYTF.

This clone was seen only a few times. V is TRBV7-9 and J is TRBJ2-5, with 7 bases matching TRBD2. In germline, CDR1 is SEHNR, CDR2 FQNEAQ (reference sequence). Unmatched junction bases numbered 4, after V lost 3 bases and J lost 0 bases. The CDR3 has 15 residues. The CDR3 bases are TGTGCCAGCAGCTTTATCGGGGGGAACCAAGAGACCCAGTACTTC. Translating it yields CASSFIGGNQETQYF. The entire variable domain, with the rest obtained from reference TRBV7-9 and TRBJ2-5, is as follows: DTGVSQNPRHKITKRGQNVTFRCDPISEHNRLYWYRQTLGQGPEFLTYFQNEAQLEKSRLLSDRFSAERPKGSFSTLEIQRTEQGDSAMYLCASSFIGGNQETQYFGPGTRLLVL.

The CDR3 reads CASSYADGTGKYEQYF. The DNA of the CDR3 is TGTGCCAGCAGTTACGCGGACGGGACAGGGAAGTACGAGCAGTACTTC. The chain is built from TRBV6-5 and TRBJ2-7; 9 bases are shared with TRBD1. Germline V gene sequence: CDR1 MNHEY, CDR2 SVGAGI. V lost 2 bases, J lost 4 bases, and 9 bases stayed unmatched. The CDR3 is made up of 16 amino acids.

This chain links TRBV19 with TRBJ2-1; D uncertain. Trimming removed 6 bases from V and 4 bases from J, with 13 bases in between. The germline V gene has CDR1 LNHDA and CDR2 SQIVND (reference sequence). This CDR3 spans 14 amino acids. The DNA for the CDR3 is TGTGCCAGTAGGGTATATGATAGTTACAATGAGCAGTTCTTC. It is translated as CASRVYDSYNEQFF.

This chain uses TRBV29-1 with TRBJ1-1, with D perhaps matching TRBD1 (6 bases). Germline V CDR1 and CDR2: SQVTM, ANQGSEA. This CDR3 has 16 residues. The ends were cut back, 2 bases at V and 5 bases at J, with 21 bases in the middle. CDR3 bases: TGCAGCGTTGAAAGACCCCTAAACAGGGATCGAACTGAAGCTTTCTTT. This translates into CSVERPLNRDRTEAFF.

The rearrangement links TRBV23-1 to TRBJ2-7; D is possibly TRBD2 (5 bases). TRBV23-1 is noted as an ORF with a role that remains uncertain. The CDR3 contains 14 residues. V lost 4 bases to trimming and J lost 5 bases, with 15 bases between them. The CDR3 loop is CASSLFRPEDEQYF. Here the CDR3 DNA reads TGCGCCAGCAGTCTTTTCAGGCCGGAGGACGAGCAGTACTTC.

V usage is TRBV27 and J usage is TRBJ2-5, with D perhaps TRBD1 (6 bases). The V gene's germline CDR1 is MNHEY and CDR2 SMNVEV (reference sequence). This CDR3 region has 13 residues. Trimming removed 2 bases from V and 3 bases from J, with 7 bases in between. In nucleotides, the CDR3 is TGTGCCAGCAGTTTAAACAGGGAAGAGACCCAGTACTTC. Its translation is CASSLNREETQYF.

CDR3 sequence: CASSHVTGIWPDQPQHF. The CDR3 nucleotides read TGTGCCAGCAGCCACGTAACAGGGATCTGGCCGGACCAGCCCCAGCATTTT. This sequence joins TRBV7-9 and TRBJ1-5; tentative D call: TRBD1 (6 bases). The ends were cut back, 5 bases at V and 7 bases at J, with 24 bases in the middle. This CDR3 contains 17 residues. Germline CDR1 SEHNR, CDR2 FQNEAQ (reference sequence).

The chain couples TRBV7-2 to TRBJ2-5; 13 positions agree with TRBD2. This CDR3 contains 13 residues. CDR1 and CDR2 from the germline V gene are SGHTA and FQGNSA. Losses at the gene ends were 5 bases for V and 14 bases for J; bases not matched to a gene: 8. In DNA, the CDR3 is TGTGCCAGCAGCGGTTATGGACTAGCGGGGGTATACTTC. Its protein is CASSGYGLAGVYF.

The gene calls are TRBV3-1 (or the pseudogene TRBV3-2) and TRBJ2-1, with TRBD2 matching 8 bases. V trimming: 4 bases; J trimming: 8 bases; junction bases outside the gene matches: 10. This CDR3 has 15 residues. From germline, CDR1 is LGHDT and CDR2 YNNKEL (reference sequence). The CDR3 protein is CASSPLSGIVHEQFF. The CDR3 DNA follows: TGTGCCAGCAGCCCCCTTAGCGGGATAGTCCATGAGCAGTTCTTC.